This T cell receptor (beta chain) was recorded in a study of blood T cell repertoires in COVID-19. The germline V gene encodes CDR1 SGDLS and CDR2 YYNGEE. The V gene end was trimmed by 4 bases and the J gene end by 0 bases; junction bases not matched to a gene: 8. CDR3 length: 17 residues. Repertoires were generated with immunoSEQ multiplex PCR, while TCRdb's copy carries only in-frame clones and drops some. The sample lists over 100,000 clones; around three quarters were seen once. This TCR came from a human donor in a cohort sampled during active or convalescent COVID-19. What was sequenced was peripheral blood. The gene calls are TRBV9 and TRBJ2-1; 9 nucleotides agree with TRBD2. The CDR3 protein is CASSPSAGGPSYNEQFF. The CDR3 region has the DNA TGTGCCAGCAGCCCCTCAGCGGGGGGCCCCTCCTACAATGAGCAGTTCTTC.